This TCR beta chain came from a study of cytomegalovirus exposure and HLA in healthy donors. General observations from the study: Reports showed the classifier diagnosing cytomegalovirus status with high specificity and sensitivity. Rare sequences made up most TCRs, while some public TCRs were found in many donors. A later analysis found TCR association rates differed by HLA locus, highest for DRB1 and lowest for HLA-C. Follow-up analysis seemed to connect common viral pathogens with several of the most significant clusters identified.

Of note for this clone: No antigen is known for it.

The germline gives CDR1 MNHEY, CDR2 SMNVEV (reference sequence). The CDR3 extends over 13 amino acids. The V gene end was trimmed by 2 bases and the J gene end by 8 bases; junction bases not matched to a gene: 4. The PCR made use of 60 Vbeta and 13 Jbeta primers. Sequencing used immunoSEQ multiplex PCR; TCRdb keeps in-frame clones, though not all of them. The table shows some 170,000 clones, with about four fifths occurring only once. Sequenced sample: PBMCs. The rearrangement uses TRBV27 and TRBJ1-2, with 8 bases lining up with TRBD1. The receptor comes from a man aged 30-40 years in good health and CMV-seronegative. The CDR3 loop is CASSLIRGQGYTF. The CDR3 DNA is TGTGCCAGCAGTTTAATCAGGGGGCAAGGCTACACCTTC.